The TCR beta chain under discussion was sequenced for a study of OX40 agonist ivuxolimab in advanced cancers. At the level of the study: Ivuxolimab, an antibody acting as an agonist of OX40 (CD134), was used to treat patients.

The protocol was immunoSEQ multiplex PCR, while the TCRdb copy is restricted to in-frame clones and leaves out a portion. Among roughly 64,000 clones, roughly 85% were seen once, and the ten largest hold less than 5%. The germline V gene encodes CDR1 LGHNA and CDR2 YSLEER. The germline V and J ends were trimmed by 4 bases and 0 bases, with 15 bases remaining between them. The CDR3 has 16 amino acids. The TCR was taken from an adult with an advanced solid tumor such as melanoma, head and neck, liver or kidney cancer. This chain uses TRBV4-3 with TRBJ1-2; TRBD1 is a possible D gene (5 bases). Sequenced material: CD4+ or CD8+ T cells sorted from blood, taken in a trial of the OX40 agonist ivuxolimab. Written as DNA, the CDR3 is TGCGCCAGCAGCCCTTCTCGCGGGGGATCTAACTATGGCTACACCTTC. Amino acid sequence: CASSPSRGGSNYGYTF.